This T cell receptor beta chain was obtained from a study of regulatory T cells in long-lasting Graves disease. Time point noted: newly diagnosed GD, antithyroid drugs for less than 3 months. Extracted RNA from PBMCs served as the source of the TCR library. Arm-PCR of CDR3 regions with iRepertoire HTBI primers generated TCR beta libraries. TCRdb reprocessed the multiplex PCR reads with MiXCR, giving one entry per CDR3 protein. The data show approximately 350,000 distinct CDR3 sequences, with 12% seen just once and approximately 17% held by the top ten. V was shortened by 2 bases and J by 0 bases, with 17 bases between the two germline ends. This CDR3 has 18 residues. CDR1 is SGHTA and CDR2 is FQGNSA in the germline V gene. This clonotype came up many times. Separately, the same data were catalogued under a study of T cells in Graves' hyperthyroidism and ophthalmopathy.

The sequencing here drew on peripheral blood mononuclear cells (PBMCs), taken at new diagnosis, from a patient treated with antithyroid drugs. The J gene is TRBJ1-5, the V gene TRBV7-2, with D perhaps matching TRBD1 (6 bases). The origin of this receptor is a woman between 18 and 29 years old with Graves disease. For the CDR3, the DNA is TGTGCCAGCAGCTTAAGCTTCGCAGGGGCGTATAGCAATCAGCCCCAGCATTTT. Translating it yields CASSLSFAGAYSNQPQHF. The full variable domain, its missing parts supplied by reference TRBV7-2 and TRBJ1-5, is GAGVSQSPSNKVTEKGKDVELRCDPISGHTALYWYRQSLGQGLEFLIYFQGNSAPDKSGLPSDRFSAERTGGSVSTLTIQRTQQEDSAVYLCASSLSFAGAYSNQPQHFGDGTRLSIL.